These 20 T cell receptor beta chains came from one sample sequenced in a study of blood T cell repertoires in COVID-19. Libraries were prepared by immunoSEQ multiplex PCR; TCRdb keeps only in-frame clonotypes and omits some of them. The data contain roughly 300,000 clones, around 86% of them singletons. Sequenced material: peripheral blood. The receptors here all came from a human donor in a cohort sampled during active COVID-19.

The chain recombines TRBV3-1 (or the pseudogene TRBV3-2) with TRBJ1-6; TRBD1 matches at 8 bases. The ends lost 10 bases at V and 6 bases at J; junction bases unmatched: 8. Germline values: CDR1 LGHDT, CDR2 YNNKEL (reference sequence). The CDR3 consists of 14 residues. In nucleotides, the CDR3 is TGTGCCACCACCGACAGGGGCTCTAATTCACCCCTCCACTTT. It encodes CATTDRGSNSPLHF.

This clone was observed a single time. The chain combines TRBV6-5 with TRBJ2-3; a weak D match, TRBD2 (5 bases). CDR3 length equals 16 residues. V lost 4 bases, J lost 3 bases, and 17 bases lay in between. CDR1 is MNHEY, CDR2 SVGAGI, per germline. CDR3 region: CASSSRRLAGTDTQYF. CDR3 DNA sequence: TGTGCCAGCAGTTCTCGACGGCTAGCTGGTACAGATACGCAGTATTTT.

The J gene is TRBJ2-5, the V gene TRBV9; the match to TRBD2 covers 9 bases. There are 15 residues in the CDR3. Germline V lookup: CDR1 SGDLS, CDR2 YYNGEE. V shed 0 bases and J 4 bases; nucleotides not matched to a gene: 4. The CDR3 sequence: CASSVGGREGETQYF. The DNA for the CDR3 is TGTGCCAGCAGCGTAGGCGGGAGGGAGGGAGAGACCCAGTACTTC.

The chain carries TRBV6-4 and TRBJ2-6; 7 bases map to TRBD2. CDR1 is MRHNA and CDR2 is SNTAGT in the germline V gene. V shed 7 bases and J 12 bases; nucleotides not matched to a gene: 18. The CDR3 covers 16 residues. The CDR3 loop is CASTMDGGTNSGVLTF. The CDR3 coding sequence is TGTGCCAGCACCATGGACGGAGGGACTAATTCCGGCGTCCTGACTTTC.

The rearrangement links TRBV18 to TRBJ2-7; 7 nucleotides agree with TRBD2. Germline assignment: CDR1 KGHSH and CDR2 LQKENI. This CDR3 spans 12 amino acids. Trimming removed 5 bases from V and 6 bases from J; junction bases left unmatched: 4. The CDR3 coding sequence is TGTGCCAGCTCAAGAGGCGGGAGCGAGCAGTACTTC. Protein: CASSRGGSEQYF.

The V and J genes are TRBV7-9 and TRBJ2-7, with a weak D call TRBD2 (6 bases). There are 16 residues in the CDR3. Germline values: CDR1 SEHNR, CDR2 FQNEAQ (reference sequence). The germline V and J ends were trimmed by 4 bases and 2 bases, with 18 bases remaining between them. The CDR3 is CASSYKLAQMAYEQYF. The CDR3 DNA sequence: TGTGCCAGCAGCTACAAACTAGCTCAGATGGCCTACGAGCAGTACTTC. Drawing the rest from reference TRBV7-9 and TRBJ2-7, the complete variable domain is DTGVSQNPRHKITKRGQNVTFRCDPISEHNRLYWYRQTLGQGPEFLTYFQNEAQLEKSRLLSDRFSAERPKGSFSTLEIQRTEQGDSAMYLCASSYKLAQMAYEQYFGPGTRLTVT.

The chain joins TRBV5-1 to TRBJ2-1; 7 nucleotides line up with TRBD2. The CDR3 has 16 amino acids. Trimming took 1 base from V and 5 from J; bases not matched to a gene: 9. CDR1 and CDR2 from the germline V gene are SGHRS and YFSETQ. CDR3 sequence: CASSLRPSGNNNEQFF. CDR3 sequence (DNA): TGCGCCAGCAGCTTGAGGCCTAGCGGCAATAACAATGAGCAGTTCTTC.

The chain carries TRBV7-9 and TRBJ2-2; unclear D gene. The CDR3 contains 15 residues. Looked up from germline, CDR1 is SEHNR and CDR2 is FQNEAQ (reference sequence). V was clipped by 4 bases and J by 3 bases, with 12 bases between them. CDR3 sequence: CASSSDLEYTGELFF. The CDR3, as DNA: TGTGCCAGCAGCTCTGACCTAGAATACACCGGGGAGCTGTTTTTT.

The chain's CDR3 is CAISESSIYNEQFF. The CDR3 DNA is TGTGCCATCAGTGAGTCGAGCATCTACAATGAGCAGTTCTTC. The gene calls are TRBV10-3 and TRBJ2-1; D gene uncertain. The V end was cut by 0 bases, the J end by 3 bases, with 6 bases between. Per the germline V gene, CDR1 is ENHRY and CDR2 is SYGVKD. This CDR3 contains 14 residues.

This clone came up a few times. The V gene is TRBV6-5, the J gene TRBJ1-6; D is ambiguous. CDR3 length equals 14 residues. Per germline, CDR1 MNHEY and CDR2 SVGAGI. V dropped 8 bases and J dropped 6 bases, with 14 bases sitting between them. CDR3 DNA: TGTGCCAGCCTCCGCGAGCCTTTTAATTCACCCCTCCACTTT. It yields the protein CASLREPFNSPLHF.

The chain carries TRBV5-1 and TRBJ1-2; D is perhaps TRBD1 (6 bases). This CDR3 contains 12 residues. Germline CDR1 reads SGHRS; CDR2 reads YFSETQ. V was clipped by 3 bases and J by 14 bases, with 17 bases between them. CDR3 sequence reads: CASSSSTGTTTF. CDR3 bases: TGCGCCAGCAGCTCCTCCACAGGGACTACAACCTTC.

This clone was picked up one time. The rearrangement uses TRBV12-5 and TRBJ2-3; a weak D match, TRBD2 (7 bases). The ends were cut back, 1 base at V and 2 bases at J, with 19 bases in the middle. The CDR3 sequence is 18 residues long. Germline V gives CDR1 LGHNT, CDR2 FRNRAP. The CDR3 loop is CASGLGPKGGAYTDTQYF. DNA for the CDR3: TGTGCTAGTGGTTTGGGACCAAAGGGGGGGGCTTACACAGATACGCAGTATTTT.

The rearrangement joins TRBV18 to TRBJ2-5; D ambiguous. The length of the CDR3 is 13 residues. With 6 bases removed from V and 5 bases from J, the gap between germline ends came to 13 bases. Germline V lookup: CDR1 KGHSH, CDR2 LQKENI. CDR3 nucleotide sequence: TGTGCCAGCTCGCTTAGCTGGCAGGAGACCCAGTACTTC. It yields the protein CASSLSWQETQYF.

The chain links TRBV5-1 to TRBJ1-2; TRBD1 matches 10 bases. Germline V gene data show CDR1 as SGHRS and CDR2 as YFSETQ. The trim removed 4 bases at V and 1 base at J, leaving 7 bases unmatched. This CDR3 region has 16 residues. The CDR3 DNA follows: TGCGCCAGCAGCACACTGGGACAGGGGAGTAACTATGGCTACACCTTC. It yields the protein CASSTLGQGSNYGYTF.

This clone was counted only a few times. The genes are TRBV4-3 and TRBJ1-5; tentatively, D is TRBD1 (5 bases). V lost 1 base to trimming and J lost 7 bases, with 8 bases between them. Per germline, CDR1 LGHNA and CDR2 YSLEER. The CDR3 contains 13 residues. CDR3 nucleotides: TGCGCCAGCAGCCAAGGGGGCGAGCAGCCCCAGCATTTT. It translates to CASSQGGEQPQHF.

The V gene is TRBV18, the J gene TRBJ2-5; 7 bases align to TRBD1. V lost 4 bases and J lost 5; bases outside the gene matches: 4. The CDR3 contains 13 residues. Germline V gene lookup returns CDR1 KGHSH and CDR2 LQKENI. CDR3 sequence: CASSRQGGETQYF. DNA for the CDR3: TGTGCCAGCTCACGACAGGGTGGGGAGACCCAGTACTTC. The full variable domain, with the rest looked up from reference TRBV18 and TRBJ2-5, is NAGVMQNPRHLVRRRGQEARLRCSPMKGHSHVYWYRQLPEEGLKFMVYLQKENIIDESGMPKERFSAEFPKEGPSILRIQQVVRGDSAAYFCASSRQGGETQYFGPGTRLLVL.

This clone has just one count. The chain has TRBV5-1 and TRBJ1-1; D gene ambiguous. The V gene's germline CDR1 is SGHRS and CDR2 YFSETQ. The V gene lost 1 base and the J gene lost 4 bases, with 8 bases spanning the gap. This CDR3 is built from 13 residues. The CDR3 DNA reads TGCGCCAGCAGCTTGATAACTAGCACTGAAGCTTTCTTT. As protein: CASSLITSTEAFF. The complete variable domain, with remaining parts taken from reference TRBV5-1 and TRBJ1-1, reads KAGVTQTPRYLIKTRGQQVTLSCSPISGHRSVSWYQQTPGQGLQFLFEYFSETQRNKGNFPGRFSGRQFSNSRSEMNVSTLELGDSALYLCASSLITSTEAFFGQGTRLTVV.

This chain joins TRBV5-1 and TRBJ2-3; TRBD1 aligns across 8 bases. Germline CDR1 SGHRS, CDR2 YFSETQ. The CDR3 consists of 14 residues. V shed 2 bases and J 1 base; nucleotides not matched to a gene: 0. DNA of the CDR3: TGCGCCAGCAGCTTACAGGGGGGCACAGATACGCAGTATTTT. It translates to CASSLQGGTDTQYF.

The chain's CDR3 is CASAKLAGMETQYF. In DNA form, the CDR3 reads TGTGCCAGCGCAAAACTAGCGGGAATGGAGACCCAGTACTTC. The chain is built from TRBV6-5 and TRBJ2-5; the match to TRBD2 covers 10 bases. The CDR3 consists of 14 residues. V shed 8 bases, J shed 5 bases, and the junction held 8 bases outside the gene matches. CDR1 is MNHEY, CDR2 SVGAGI, per germline.

The J gene is TRBJ2-3, the V gene TRBV12-5; D gene unclear. The germline gives CDR1 LGHNT, CDR2 FRNRAP. The CDR3 has 12 residues. V dropped 1 base and J dropped 5 bases, with 4 bases sitting between them. This CDR3 is CASGLARDTQYF. The DNA of the CDR3 is TGTGCTAGTGGTTTGGCCAGAGATACGCAGTATTTT.